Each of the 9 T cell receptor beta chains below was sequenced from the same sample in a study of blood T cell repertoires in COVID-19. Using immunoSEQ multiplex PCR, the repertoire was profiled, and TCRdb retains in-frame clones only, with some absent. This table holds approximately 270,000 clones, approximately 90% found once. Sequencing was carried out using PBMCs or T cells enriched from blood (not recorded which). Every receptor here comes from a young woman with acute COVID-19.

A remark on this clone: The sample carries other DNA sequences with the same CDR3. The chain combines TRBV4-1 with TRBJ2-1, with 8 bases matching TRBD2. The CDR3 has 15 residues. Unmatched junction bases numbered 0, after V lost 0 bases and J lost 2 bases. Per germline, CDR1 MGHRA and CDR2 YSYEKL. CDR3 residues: CASSQDSGAYNEQFF. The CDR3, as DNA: TGCGCCAGCAGCCAAGATAGCGGGGCCTACAATGAGCAGTTCTTC.

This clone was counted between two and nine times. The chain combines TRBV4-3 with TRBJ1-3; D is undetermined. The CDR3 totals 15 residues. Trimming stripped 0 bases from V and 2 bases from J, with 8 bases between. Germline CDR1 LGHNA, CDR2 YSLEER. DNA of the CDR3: TGCGCCAGCAGCCAAGATTCCACAGCTGGAAACACCATATATTTT. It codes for CASSQDSTAGNTIYF.

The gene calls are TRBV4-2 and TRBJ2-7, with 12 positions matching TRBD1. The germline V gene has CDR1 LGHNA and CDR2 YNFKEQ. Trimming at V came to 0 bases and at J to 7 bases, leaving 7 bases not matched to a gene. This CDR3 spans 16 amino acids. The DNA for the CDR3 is TGTGCCAGCAGCCAAGATGGGACAGGGGGCGCGGGTGAGCAGTACTTC. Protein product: CASSQDGTGGAGEQYF.

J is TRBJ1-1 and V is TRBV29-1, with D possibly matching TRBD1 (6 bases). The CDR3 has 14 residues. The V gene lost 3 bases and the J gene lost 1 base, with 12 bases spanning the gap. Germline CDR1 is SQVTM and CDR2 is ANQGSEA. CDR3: CSVDPTGTNTEAFF. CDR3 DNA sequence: TGCAGCGTTGATCCGACAGGAACGAACACTGAAGCTTTCTTT.

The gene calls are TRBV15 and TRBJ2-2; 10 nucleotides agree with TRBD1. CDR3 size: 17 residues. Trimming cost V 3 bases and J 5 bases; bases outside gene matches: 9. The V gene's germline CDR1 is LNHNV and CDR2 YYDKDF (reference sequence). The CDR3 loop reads CATSSSDGTGVTGELFF. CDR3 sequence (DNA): TGTGCCACCAGCAGTAGCGACGGGACAGGGGTAACCGGGGAGCTGTTTTTT.

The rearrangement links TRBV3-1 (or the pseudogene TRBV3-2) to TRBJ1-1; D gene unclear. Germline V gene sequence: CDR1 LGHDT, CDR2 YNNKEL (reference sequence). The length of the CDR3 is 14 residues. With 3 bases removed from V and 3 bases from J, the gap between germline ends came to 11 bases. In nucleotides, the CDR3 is TGTGCCAGCAGCCACACGGGGTATGACACTGAAGCTTTCTTT. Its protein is CASSHTGYDTEAFF.

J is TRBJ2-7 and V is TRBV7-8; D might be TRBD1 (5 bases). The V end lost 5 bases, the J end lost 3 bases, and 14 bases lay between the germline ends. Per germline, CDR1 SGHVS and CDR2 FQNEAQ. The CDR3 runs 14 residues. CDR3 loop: CASSLDFQGYEQYF. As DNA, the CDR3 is TGTGCCAGCAGCCTGGATTTCCAGGGCTACGAGCAGTACTTC.

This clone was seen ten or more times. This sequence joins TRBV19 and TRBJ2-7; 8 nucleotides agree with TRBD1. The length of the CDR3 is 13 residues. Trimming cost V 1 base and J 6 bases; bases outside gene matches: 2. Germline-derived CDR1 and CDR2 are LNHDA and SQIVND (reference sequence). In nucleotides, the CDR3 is TGTGCCAGTAGTATAGGAGACAGGGGCGAGCAGTACTTC. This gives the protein CASSIGDRGEQYF.

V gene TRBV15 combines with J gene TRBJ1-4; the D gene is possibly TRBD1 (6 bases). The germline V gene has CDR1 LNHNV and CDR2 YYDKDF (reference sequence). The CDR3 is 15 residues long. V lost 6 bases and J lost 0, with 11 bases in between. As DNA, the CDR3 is TGTGCCACCAGTCTTGGACAGACAACTAATGAAAAACTGTTTTTT. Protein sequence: CATSLGQTTNEKLFF.